This TCR beta chain was found in a study of cytomegalovirus exposure and HLA in healthy donors. Whole-study results and caveats: Some TCR beta chains (over 150 of them) were listed as cytomegalovirus-associated.

CDR1 MNHNY and CDR2 SVGAGI come from the germline V gene (reference sequence). With V trimmed by 1 base and J by 8 bases, 7 bases remained unmatched. This CDR3 is 15 amino acids long. As to this clone: Antigen: not known.

13 Jbeta primers and 60 Vbeta primers were used for the PCR. The protocol was immunoSEQ multiplex PCR, while the TCRdb copy is restricted to in-frame clones and leaves out a portion. The data show 220,000 or so clones, 82% seen once. Material: PBMCs. The sequence was obtained from a woman aged 40 to 49 in good health and CMV-seronegative. The chain recombines TRBV6-6 with TRBJ1-2, with 10 positions matching TRBD1. The CDR3 loop is CASSYFRDRGEGYTF. The CDR3 DNA reads TGTGCCAGCAGTTACTTCCGGGACAGGGGCGAGGGCTACACCTTC.